Listed here are 6 T cell receptor beta chains from one sample, sequenced in a study of T cells in Graves' hyperthyroidism and ophthalmopathy. Researchers amplified the TCR beta CDR3 regions from RNA transcripts. Initially, a first-round RT-PCR of the TCR CDR3 employed the HTBI primer set. TCRdb itself ran the multiplex PCR reads through MiXCR, one entry per CDR3 protein. The sample contains hundreds of thousands of distinct CDR3 sequences, 35% to 45% of which appear only once. The source material was blood. The receptors derive from a man younger than 35 with Graves' hyperthyroidism.

V gene TRBV10-3 combines with J gene TRBJ1-6; D is ambiguous. V was cut by 9 bases and J by 9 bases, with 15 bases left in between. Germline V gives CDR1 ENHRY, CDR2 SYGVKD. There are 13 residues in the CDR3. The DNA of the CDR3 is TGTGCCATACGTGAGTCACCGAGTTCACCCCTCCACTTT. Translating gives CAIRESPSSPLHF.

The chain recombines TRBV5-5 with TRBJ2-7; 7 nucleotides match TRBD1. The CDR3 sequence is 14 residues long. Germline V CDR1 and CDR2: SGHKS, YYEKEE (reference sequence). The trim removed 4 bases at V and 6 bases at J, leaving 10 bases unmatched. Here the CDR3 reads CASSARQGFLEQYF. As DNA, the CDR3 is TGTGCCAGCAGCGCCCGACAGGGATTTCTCGAGCAGTACTTC.

In its sample, this clonotype was seen many times. The chain carries TRBV25-1 and TRBJ1-6; D possibly corresponds to TRBD1 (5 bases). The CDR3 is 15 residues long. Germline V lookup: CDR1 MGHDK, CDR2 SYGVNS. Trimming pared 1 base from V and 9 bases from J, leaving 13 bases between. CDR3 sequence reads: CASSELWGEGSPLHF. The DNA of the CDR3 is TGTGCCAGCAGTGAATTATGGGGGGAAGGTTCACCCCTCCACTTT.

This clonotype was seen at least ten times. The gene calls are TRBV10-3 and TRBJ2-7; TRBD1 matches at 10 bases. Germline V CDR1 and CDR2: ENHRY, SYGVKD. The CDR3 spans 12 residues. V gave up 6 bases and J gave up 5 bases; unmatched junction bases: 1. CDR3 nucleotide sequence: TGTGCCATCAGGACAGGGGGCAACGAGCAGTACTTC. Protein sequence: CAIRTGGNEQYF.

The genes are TRBV4-2 and TRBJ1-5; 7 bases are shared with TRBD1. This CDR3 has 16 amino acids. CDR1 and CDR2 from the germline V gene are LGHNA and YNFKEQ. J was trimmed by 4 bases and V by 1 base; bases with no gene match: 7. DNA of the CDR3: TGTGCCAGCAGCCAAGGCACAGGGGTACGGAATCAGCCCCAGCATTTT. Translated, it gives CASSQGTGVRNQPQHF.

The chain is built from TRBV5-1 and TRBJ1-1, with D possibly matching TRBD1 (6 bases). Trimming took 5 bases from V and 1 from J, leaving 12 bases between them. The CDR3 sequence is 14 residues long. CDR1 is SGHRS, CDR2 YFSETQ, per germline. The CDR3 sequence: CASSPGDANTEAFF. The CDR3 bases are TGCGCCAGCAGTCCAGGGGATGCGAACACTGAAGCTTTCTTT.